Following are 3 T cell receptor beta chains from one sample sequenced in a study of cytomegalovirus exposure and HLA in healthy donors. The primer mix had 60 Vbeta and 13 Jbeta primers. TCRdb keeps only in-frame clones here, not all; method: immunoSEQ multiplex PCR. The table has approximately 210,000 clones, about three quarters seen once; the top ten hold 1.5% to 2%. Sequencing was carried out using PBMCs. The receptors here all came from a male donor in good health and CMV-seronegative.

The chain carries TRBV7-9 and TRBJ1-3; 7 bases align to TRBD1. The CDR3 consists of 15 residues. V lost 4 bases to trimming and J lost 4 bases; unmatched junction nucleotides: 7. The germline V gene has CDR1 SEHNR and CDR2 FQNEAQ (reference sequence). As DNA, the CDR3 is TGTGCCAGCAGCTCGTCCACAGGGGCCGGAAACACCATATATTTT. It specifies CASSSSTGAGNTIYF.

The chain employs TRBV27 and TRBJ2-7; D is unresolved. The CDR3 spans 14 residues. CDR1 is MNHEY and CDR2 is SMNVEV in the germline V gene (reference sequence). V was clipped by 0 bases and J by 0 bases, with 6 bases between them. CDR3 amino acids: CASSLSPGSYEQYF. Written as DNA, the CDR3 is TGTGCCAGCAGTTTATCACCGGGCTCCTACGAGCAGTACTTC.

The chain combines TRBV9 with TRBJ2-2; 11 positions match TRBD1. This CDR3 has 15 amino acids. Germline loops: CDR1 SGDLS, CDR2 YYNGEE. The V and J ends lost 2 bases and 5 bases, in that order; junction bases with no gene match: 2. The CDR3 sequence is CASSVRDRGTGELFF. DNA for the CDR3: TGTGCCAGCAGCGTTCGGGACAGGGGGACCGGGGAGCTGTTTTTT.